This record concerns one TCR beta chain sequence. Antigen: not known. These data are taken from a study of cytomegalovirus exposure and HLA in healthy donors. Whole-study findings and limits: The authors assumed roughly uniform sequencing depth across donors for presence/absence analyses. As a later analysis revealed, the rate of TCR association differed by HLA locus, with DRB1 most and HLA-C fewest. The authors considered a cluster of highly shared sequence variants likely to be a sequencing artifact.

Primers for the PCR totalled 60 Vbeta and 13 Jbeta. The assay was immunoSEQ multiplex PCR, and TCRdb's table has in-frame clones only and misses some. Seen here are some 150,000 clones, 80% observed once, and the top ten hold about 5.6%. The receptor comes from a woman aged 40-49 years in good health and CMV-seropositive. The material sequenced was PBMCs.

CDR3 protein: CASSQEIRQETQYF. CDR3 DNA: TGTGCCAGCAGCCAAGAAATCCGCCAAGAGACCCAGTACTTC. This sequence joins TRBV14 and TRBJ2-5; D is ambiguous. Per germline, CDR1 SGHDN and CDR2 FVKESK. V lost 0 bases and J lost 1, with 6 bases in between. The CDR3 totals 14 residues.